The following is a TCR beta chain sequence with its context. Germline V gives CDR1 SQVTM, CDR2 ANQGSEA. The V gene lost 1 base and the J gene lost 7 bases, with 17 bases spanning the gap. The CDR3 contains 15 residues. The data originate from a study of shared clonotypes between healthy human individuals. Turning to the study itself: Each donor had three CD4 naive, three CD4 memory, two CD8 naive and one CD8 memory plate.

Assay: immunoSEQ multiplex PCR; the TCRdb copy retains only in-frame clones and omits some. The data show 1,500,000 or so clones, with approximately 98.5% seen just once and about 0.35% held by the top ten. This rearrangement joins TRBV29-1 to TRBJ1-5; weak D call: TRBD1 (6 bases). This receptor was obtained from a man under 40 in good health. Sequenced material: naive CD4+ T cells sorted from blood. Specified subset: CD45RA+ positively selected. The chain's CDR3 is CSVEVGGGAGQPQHF. CDR3 bases: TGCAGCGTTGAAGTCGGGGGGGGCGCGGGGCAGCCCCAGCATTTT.